This TCR beta chain was identified in a study of blood T cell repertoires in COVID-19. The table came from immunoSEQ multiplex PCR; TCRdb's copy has only in-frame clones and leaves some out. The table shows 200,000 or so clones, with 85% occurring only once. The CDR3 runs to 15 residues. This sequence joins TRBV12-1 and TRBJ1-6. TRBV12-1 is shown as a pseudogene. Sequenced material: peripheral blood. The sequence was collected from a man aged 55 to 69 with COVID-19, enrolled during active disease. CDR3 region: CASSSKSSYNSPLHF. The DNA for the CDR3 is TGTGCCAGCAGCTCAAAGAGCTCCTATAATTCACCCCTCCACTTT.